The rows below give T cell receptor beta chains drawn from one sample of a study of vaccination and CD4 T cells after COVID-19. These TCRs' antigens remain unknown. TCRdb reprocessed the PCR reads via MiXCR and lists one record per CDR3 protein. The sample includes about 26,000 distinct CDR3 sequences, roughly 40% of them seen just once. The material sequenced was CD4+ T cells from blood, cultured in vitro, taken about 7 months after SARS-CoV-2 vaccination. The receptors originated from a human donor who had recovered from COVID-19. Both conserved end residues are part of each CDR3. Fields, in order: D gene, V gene, J gene, CDR3 protein. A D gene is named only where the DNA matches it firmly.

>TRBD1|TRBV20-1|TRBJ2-7
CSATGQGTVEQYF
>TRBD1|TRBV10-3|TRBJ1-1
CAIQDREGTEAFF
>-|TRBV10-3|TRBJ2-7
CAIRTGTASYEQYF
>-|TRBV28|-
CASSRPLQQYF
>-|TRBV7-3|TRBJ2-3
CASSLTSGLGADTQYF
>-|TRBV6-1|TRBJ2-3
CASKTGLDTQYF
>-|TRBV28|TRBJ1-2
CASSRRLRANYGYTF
>-|TRBV10-3|TRBJ2-5
CAISDPRLSNQETQYF
>TRBD1|TRBV5-4|TRBJ1-6
CASSWTRGGAGNSPLHF
>TRBD1|TRBV7-6|TRBJ2-1
CASSSTGLPYNEQFF
>-|TRBV5-6|TRBJ2-2
CTSSPLSTGELFF
>TRBD2|TRBV18|TRBJ2-1
CASSQSSGDEQFF
>-|TRBV4-1|TRBJ1-6
CASSQDRIFSSPLHF
>TRBD2|TRBV2|TRBJ2-7
CASRAGEIPNEQYF
>-|TRBV7-8|TRBJ1-6
CASSLARIRWGALHF